The clone carrying this TCR beta chain was seen ten or more times. The V segment lost 3 bases and the J segment 4 bases; nucleotides outside the gene matches: 5. CDR3 length equals 14 residues. Germline assignment: CDR1 SGDLS and CDR2 YYNGEE. The data were taken from a study of T-cell reconstitution after alpha-beta-depleted transplantation in children. Unique molecular identifiers were incorporated into the prepared TCRbeta library. TCRdb used MiXCR to reprocess the PCR reads, holding one entry per CDR3 protein. The repertoire consists of over 550,000 distinct CDR3 sequences, with 8% to 11% occurring once and the leading ten covering less than 5%.

The chain recombines TRBV9 with TRBJ2-3; 7 nucleotides agree with TRBD1. The sample here was PBMCs from the stem cell graft donor, taken from the stem cell graft. This sequence was found in a human donor who donated a stem cell graft to a child with acute myeloid leukemia. CDR3 DNA sequence: TGTGCCAGCAGCGCGACAGGGCTATCAGATACGCAGTATTTT. Translation gives CASSATGLSDTQYF.